This T cell receptor beta chain was recovered during a study of vaccination and CD4 T cells after COVID-19. Study summary: Researchers treated cells with overlapping spike peptides taken from SARS-CoV-2, HCoV-NL63, HCoV-OC43 and HCoV-229E. Cultures that served as controls received a CEFX pool, an HIV-1 Nef pool, or no peptide.

The CDR3 extends over 14 amino acids. The germline V and J ends were trimmed by 4 bases and 7 bases, with 14 bases remaining between them. Treatment of the sample: roughly 10-day PBMC culture with coronavirus spike peptide pools or control peptides (ViraFEST assay). To note about this clonotype: Its target is unknown.

With the Oncomine TCR Beta short-read assay, DNA from cultured CD4+ T cells was sequenced. TCRdb fed the PCR reads into MiXCR, producing one record per CDR3 protein. The profile shows some 11,000 distinct CDR3 sequences, roughly 30% of them singletons. The V gene is TRBV12-3 or TRBV12-4, the J gene TRBJ1-5, with TRBD1 as a possible D gene (5 bases). This sequence was found in a human donor who had recovered from COVID-19. The input for sequencing was CD4+ T cells from blood, cultured in vitro, taken after SARS-CoV-2 vaccination. The CDR3 coding sequence is TGTGCCAGCAGTTCCGGGACCTTCGGGCAGCCCCAGCATTTT. Translating it yields CASSSGTFGQPQHF.